This is a list of T cell receptor beta chains from one sample in a study of shared clonotypes between healthy human individuals. This table comes from immunoSEQ multiplex PCR, and its TCRdb copy is limited to in-frame clones, with some not included. The data hold roughly 2 million clones, with 85% to 95% observed a single time. Sequencing was performed on naive CD4+ T cells sorted from blood. All receptors derive from a man aged 18 to 29 in good health. Both conserved end residues are part of each CDR3.

TRBV6-6	TRBJ2-7	CASSSVAGGLYEQYF
TRBV7-2	TRBJ2-3	CASSLAWLLAGVEADTQYF
TRBV10-2	TRBJ2-3	CASSDSADTQYF
TRBV30	TRBJ2-7	CAWSVRTGNEQYF
TRBV2	TRBJ2-5	CASSGLGQETQYF
TRBV30	TRBJ2-5	CAWSDDQKTQYF
TRBV7-3	TRBJ2-7	CASSPGPAYEQYF
TRBV25-1	TRBJ1-4	CASSESGQGNEKLFF
TRBV7-2	TRBJ2-2	CASSWQGTGELFF
TRBV5-6	TRBJ1-1	CASSYGRVNTEAFF
TRBV29-1	TRBJ2-3	CSGRTSGGTQYF
TRBV7-9	TRBJ2-1	CASSPLTSGRFNEQFF
TRBV6-5	TRBJ1-1	CASSLTGLNTEAFF
TRBV7-9	TRBJ1-5	CASSSQTATQHF
TRBV6-1	TRBJ1-1	CASNMGQAMNTEAFF
TRBV7-6	TRBJ2-3	CASTRMDFPTDTQYF
TRBV19	TRBJ2-1	CASSIDAERGLYNEQFF
TRBV27	TRBJ2-1	CASSFGREGEQFF
TRBV5-1	TRBJ2-5	CASSLASSETQYF
TRBV28	TRBJ1-2	CASSHQGVFYGSNYGYTF
TRBV21-1	TRBJ2-3	CASSCLGRTDTQYF
TRBV18	TRBJ1-6	CASSPTPDLYNSPLHF
TRBV5-1	TRBJ2-2	CASSSTTSNTGELFF
TRBV2	TRBJ2-7	CASSERLLAGVYEQYF
TRBV7-9	TRBJ2-3	CASSADRTSTDTQYF
TRBV11-2	TRBJ2-7	CASSSPLDRSYEQYF
TRBV19	TRBJ1-5	CAYGPGGAQPNQPQHF
TRBV4-1	TRBJ2-7	CASSQRTSGSRGEQYF
TRBV2	TRBJ1-4	CASSERGGSNEKLFF
TRBV19	TRBJ2-1	CASSHSPGLAHEQFF
TRBV18	TRBJ2-5	CASSPKNQETQYF
TRBV27	TRBJ1-5	CASSRETGQNQPQHF
TRBV7-9	TRBJ2-3	CASSWTLTDTQYF
TRBV25-1	TRBJ2-5	CASSEGQQETQYF
TRBV4-1	TRBJ2-7	CASSLLQGAGYEQYF
TRBV10-2	TRBJ2-3	CACRQGSTDTQYF
TRBV6-5	TRBJ2-3	CASSYSGPPDTQYF
TRBV7-2	TRBJ1-2	CASSLGLAGQGRRDGYTF
TRBV10-3	TRBJ1-1	CAISGGQGLVGPEAFF
TRBV7-2	TRBJ2-1	CASSLELAGYNEQFF
TRBV9	TRBJ1-6	CASQTVNGSPLHF
TRBV6-1	TRBJ1-5	CASSEVEGTVRQHF
TRBV7-9	TRBJ1-6	CASSLVGGGNSPLHF
TRBV6-1	TRBJ2-7	CASRPNLPYEQYF
TRBV5-6	TRBJ2-7	CASSRGVRDSSYEQYF
TRBV7-2	TRBJ2-7	CASSLVSGPLFPYEQYF
TRBV9	TRBJ2-1	CASSVAGGSSYNEQFF
TRBV30	TRBJ1-2	CAWSVRRGLGGYTF
TRBV6-6	TRBJ2-5	CASSYRGSGETQYF
TRBV18	TRBJ2-4	CASSPMDGLAKNIQYF
TRBV11-2	TRBJ1-2	CASSPGTGRGYTF
TRBV12-5	TRBJ2-5	CASGFELAGTQYF